Presented here are 30 T cell receptor beta chains from one specimen sequenced in a study of T cell changes during pregnancy in multiple sclerosis. Only in-frame clones appear in the TCRdb table, and some are missing; sequencing was by immunoSEQ multiplex PCR. The sample carries some 90,000 clones, more than 90% recorded once. This material consisted of peripheral blood, taken in the first trimester of pregnancy. These receptors were collected from a female donor with multiple sclerosis, enrolled in a pregnancy study.

The CDR3 DNA reads TGTGCCAGCAGTTTAGTGCTAGCCCCCTACGAGCAGTTCTTC. Translated: CASSLVLAPYEQFF. The J gene is TRBJ2-1, the V gene TRBV27, with D perhaps matching TRBD2 (5 bases). Germline V gene lookup returns CDR1 MNHEY and CDR2 SMNVEV (reference sequence). V was shortened by 2 bases and J by 10 bases, with 15 bases between the two germline ends. The CDR3 extends over 14 amino acids.

The chain couples TRBV18 to TRBJ1-1; 7 nucleotides align to TRBD1. J was trimmed by 4 bases and V by 2 bases; bases with no gene match: 10. The CDR3 spans 16 residues. The germline V gene has CDR1 KGHSH and CDR2 LQKENI. The CDR3 is CASSPTQQGTATEAFF. The CDR3 bases are TGTGCCAGCTCACCAACTCAACAGGGGACGGCCACTGAAGCTTTCTTT.

The chain is built from TRBV6-5 and TRBJ2-7; D call uncertain. The CDR3 length is 14 residues. The germline gives CDR1 MNHEY, CDR2 SVGAGI. V lost 2 bases and J lost 7, with 15 bases in between. CDR3 sequence reads: CASSYTIGLGEQYF. The CDR3 nucleotides are TGTGCCAGCAGTTACACCATCGGGTTGGGTGAGCAGTACTTC.

The V gene is TRBV7-9, the J gene TRBJ1-5; 12 nucleotides align to TRBD1. Trimming at V came to 5 bases and at J to 1 base, leaving 6 bases not matched to a gene. This CDR3 spans 17 amino acids. The germline gives CDR1 SEHNR, CDR2 FQNEAQ (reference sequence). CDR3 in amino acids: CASSGTGGAGSNQPQHF. CDR3 in DNA: TGTGCCAGCAGCGGGACAGGGGGCGCCGGCAGCAATCAGCCCCAGCATTTT.

The chain has TRBV27 and TRBJ2-1, with 7 bases identical to TRBD1. The CDR3 consists of 12 residues. In germline, CDR1 is MNHEY, CDR2 SMNVEV (reference sequence). The J segment lost 4 bases and the V segment lost 8 bases, leaving 2 bases of the junction unmatched. CDR3 in amino acids: CASGQVYNEQFF. Here the CDR3 DNA reads TGTGCCAGCGGACAGGTTTACAATGAGCAGTTCTTC.

This clone was counted a single time. The chain employs TRBV2 and TRBJ1-1; D might be TRBD1 (6 bases). Germline V CDR1 and CDR2: SNHLY, FYNNEI. V was pared by 4 bases and J by 5 bases, with 14 bases between. The CDR3 has 14 amino acids. CDR3 in DNA: TGTGCCAGCAGTGGCCCTAGGGGGGGGACTGAAGCTTTCTTT. The encoded protein is CASSGPRGGTEAFF.

This chain joins TRBV25-1 and TRBJ2-7, with 9 bases identical to TRBD2. The CDR3 loop spans 14 amino acids. Germline V gives CDR1 MGHDK, CDR2 SYGVNS. Unmatched junction bases numbered 5, after V lost 3 bases and J lost 5 bases. As DNA, the CDR3 is TGTGCCAGCAGTGAGGCTAGCGGGATCCACGAGCAGTACTTC. It specifies CASSEASGIHEQYF.

This clone was seen a single time. V is TRBV4-2 and J is TRBJ2-3; no reliable D call. The CDR3 sequence is 16 residues long. From germline, CDR1 is LGHNA and CDR2 YNFKEQ. Trimming removed 4 bases at V and 0 bases at J, with 14 bases between. CDR3 sequence reads: CASSPIGETSTDTQYF. CDR3 in DNA: TGTGCCAGCAGCCCCATTGGAGAGACTAGCACAGATACGCAGTATTTT.

The rearrangement links TRBV6-6 to TRBJ2-2; TRBD2 might be the D (5 bases). This CDR3 is built from 15 residues. V was pared by 3 bases and J by 6 bases, with 14 bases between. Germline V gene lookup returns CDR1 MNHNY and CDR2 SVGAGI (reference sequence). The CDR3 nucleotides are TGTGCCAGCAGTTATTCGCTAGCTAGGGCCGGGGAGCTGTTTTTT. It translates to CASSYSLARAGELFF.

Turning to this clone: Other DNA sequences within the sample encode an identical CDR3. This chain links TRBV6-5 with TRBJ1-1, with a tentative D call TRBD1 (5 bases). The germline gives CDR1 MNHEY, CDR2 SVGAGI. This CDR3 is built from 14 residues. The ends were cut back, 2 bases at V and 1 base at J, with 8 bases in the middle. The CDR3 region has the DNA TGTGCCAGCAGTTACAGTAGGGGGAACACTGAAGCTTTCTTT. It encodes CASSYSRGNTEAFF.

This clone has just one count. J is TRBJ1-5 and V is TRBV2; tentatively, D is TRBD1 (5 bases). Germline CDR1 and CDR2: SNHLY and FYNNEI. CDR3 length: 15 amino acids. V lost 3 bases and J 3 bases, leaving 12 bases between the germline ends. CDR3 bases: TGTGCCAGCAGTGATGGGGCTACTAACAATCAGCCCCAGCATTTT. It is translated as CASSDGATNNQPQHF.

The chain couples TRBV2 to TRBJ1-2; 7 nucleotides line up with TRBD1. CDR1 SNHLY and CDR2 FYNNEI come from the germline V gene. The CDR3 has 13 residues. V shed 6 bases and J 7 bases; nucleotides not matched to a gene: 8. CDR3 residues: CASSVTGVGGYTF. The CDR3 DNA reads as TGTGCCAGCAGCGTTACAGGGGTTGGTGGCTACACCTTC.

The chain combines TRBV27 with TRBJ2-7; D is possibly TRBD1 (5 bases). The CDR3 covers 13 residues. The germline V and J ends were trimmed by 3 bases and 3 bases, with 9 bases remaining between them. The germline gives CDR1 MNHEY, CDR2 SMNVEV (reference sequence). The CDR3: CASSLTVNYEQYF. CDR3 in DNA: TGTGCCAGCAGTTTGACAGTGAACTACGAGCAGTACTTC.

This chain links TRBV7-2 with TRBJ2-2; TRBD2 matches 7 bases. Unmatched junction bases numbered 3, after V lost 5 bases and J lost 0 bases. From germline, CDR1 is SGHTA and CDR2 FQGNSA. This CDR3 has 15 residues. CDR3 DNA: TGTGCCAGCAGCCCCGGGACTACGAACACCGGGGAGCTGTTTTTT. Its protein product is CASSPGTTNTGELFF.

This chain joins TRBV4-2 and TRBJ1-2, with 7 bases lining up with TRBD1. Germline V gene sequence: CDR1 LGHNA, CDR2 YNFKEQ. The CDR3 consists of 15 residues. J lost 6 bases, V lost 3 bases, and 10 bases had no gene match. This chain's CDR3 is CASSQGTGQTDGYTF. The CDR3 bases are TGTGCCAGCAGCCAGGGGACGGGACAGACGGATGGCTACACCTTC.

V is TRBV7-8 and J is TRBJ1-4; 9 positions agree with TRBD1. In germline, CDR1 is SGHVS, CDR2 FQNEAQ. V gave up 4 bases and J gave up 0 bases; unmatched junction bases: 12. The CDR3 is 19 amino acids. CDR3 sequence: CASSWDREGAFATNEKLFF. CDR3 bases: TGTGCCAGCAGCTGGGACAGGGAGGGGGCCTTTGCAACTAATGAAAAACTGTTTTTT.

This sequence joins TRBV25-1 and TRBJ2-7; D might be TRBD2 (7 bases). The CDR3 extends over 17 amino acids. V lost 3 bases to trimming and J lost 2 bases, with 20 bases between them. Germline V CDR1 and CDR2: MGHDK, SYGVNS. CDR3 DNA sequence: TGTGCCAGCAGTGATAGAGGGGGGGGTCCTACCCCCTACGAGCAGTACTTC. Translated, it gives CASSDRGGGPTPYEQYF.

The V gene is TRBV6-1, the J gene TRBJ2-3, with 15 bases fitting TRBD2. The CDR3 loop spans 18 amino acids. Germline CDR1 MNHNS, CDR2 SASEGT. V shed 4 bases, J shed 5 bases, and the junction held 10 bases outside the gene matches. The CDR3 DNA reads as TGTGCCAGCAGTGTCCTGAGGACTAGCGGGAGGGCCAAAGATACGCAGTATTTT. Encoded protein: CASSVLRTSGRAKDTQYF.

The rearrangement uses TRBV29-1 and TRBJ2-1; 7 positions agree with TRBD2. V dropped 3 bases and J dropped 7; count of bases not matched to a gene: 6. Germline CDR1 is SQVTM and CDR2 is ANQGSEA. The CDR3 loop spans 13 amino acids. The DNA of the CDR3 is TGCAGCGTTGAGATTCTGGGGGGGAATGAGCAGTTCTTC. Its protein is CSVEILGGNEQFF.

This clone has a handful of counts. The chain recombines TRBV2 with TRBJ1-2; D is uncertain. Germline loops: CDR1 SNHLY, CDR2 FYNNEI. V was cut by 4 bases and J by 7 bases, with 13 bases left in between. The CDR3 has 13 amino acids. The CDR3 region has the DNA TGTGCCAGCAGTGTGCGGGGAGGGCTTGGCTACACCTTC. This translates into CASSVRGGLGYTF.

The rearrangement joins TRBV6-5 to TRBJ2-7; 7 bases agree with TRBD1. The V gene end was trimmed by 4 bases and the J gene end by 7 bases; junction bases not matched to a gene: 7. Germline V gene sequence: CDR1 MNHEY, CDR2 SVGAGI. The CDR3 extends over 13 amino acids. The CDR3 is CASSLTGWREQYF. The CDR3 DNA sequence: TGTGCCAGCAGTTTGACAGGGTGGAGGGAGCAGTACTTC.

On this clone itself: Other nucleotide sequences in the sample specify the same CDR3. CDR3 nucleotide sequence: TGTGCCAGCAGCCCCGGACAGGGCTACGAGCAGTACTTC. Translating gives CASSPGQGYEQYF. The chain joins TRBV9 to TRBJ2-7; TRBD1 matches 8 bases. The CDR3 contains 13 residues. CDR1 is SGDLS, CDR2 YYNGEE, per germline. Trimming removed 4 bases from V and 3 bases from J; junction bases left unmatched: 3.

The rearrangement links TRBV18 to TRBJ2-2; 12 bases are a match to TRBD2. The CDR3 contains 17 residues. J lost 5 bases, V lost 3 bases, and 7 bases had no gene match. Germline values: CDR1 KGHSH, CDR2 LQKENI. The CDR3 sequence: CASSPLSGTSGTGELFF. For the CDR3, the DNA is TGTGCCAGCTCACCGCTATCCGGGACTAGCGGGACCGGGGAGCTGTTTTTT.

The CDR3 reads CARDRGGNEQFF. CDR3 DNA: TGTGCCAGGGACAGGGGAGGCAATGAGCAGTTCTTC. J is TRBJ2-1 and V is TRBV2, with 9 bases that match TRBD1. V shed 9 bases, J shed 6 bases, and the junction held 3 bases outside the gene matches. The CDR3 length is 12 residues. Germline-derived CDR1 and CDR2 are SNHLY and FYNNEI.

V is TRBV4-3 and J is TRBJ2-7; D is undetermined. The CDR3 sequence is 16 residues long. From germline, CDR1 is LGHNA and CDR2 YSLEER. The ends were cut back, 4 bases at V and 3 bases at J, with 19 bases in the middle. The CDR3 spells CASSPTRSLSYYEQYF. The CDR3 bases are TGCGCCAGCAGCCCGACCAGGTCCCTCAGCTACTACGAGCAGTACTTC.

J is TRBJ2-3 and V is TRBV6-5, with 7 bases fitting TRBD2. Germline trimming cut 7 bases from V and 4 bases from J; bases unmatched to any gene: 8. The V gene's germline CDR1 is MNHEY and CDR2 SVGAGI. This CDR3 comprises 14 residues. This CDR3 reads CASTWREKADTQYF. CDR3 nucleotide sequence: TGTGCCAGCACTTGGCGGGAGAAAGCAGATACGCAGTATTTT.

This rearrangement joins TRBV11-2 to TRBJ2-3; 7 nucleotides match TRBD2. Unmatched junction bases numbered 3, after V lost 4 bases and J lost 5 bases. Germline loops: CDR1 SGHAT, CDR2 FQNNGV. This CDR3 region has 13 residues. CDR3 protein: CASSSLAGDTQYF. CDR3 bases: TGTGCCAGCAGCTCCTTAGCGGGAGATACGCAGTATTTT.

The chain links TRBV7-8 to TRBJ2-2, with TRBD1 identical over 10 bases. CDR3 length: 18 residues. Germline V gene lookup returns CDR1 SGHVS and CDR2 FQNEAQ. V was pared by 5 bases and J by 7 bases, with 16 bases of the junction left unmatched. CDR3 in amino acids: CASSPLRAGQGKYGELFF. As DNA, the CDR3 is TGTGCCAGCAGCCCTCTTAGGGCGGGACAGGGGAAATACGGGGAGCTGTTTTTT. The full variable domain, in which reference TRBV7-8 and TRBJ2-2 provide the parts outside the CDR3, is GAGVSQSPRYKVAKRGQDVALRCDPISGHVSLFWYQQALGQGPEFLTYFQNEAQLDKSGLPSDRFFAERPEGSVSTLKIQRTQQEDSAVYLCASSPLRAGQGKYGELFFGEGSRLTVL.

The chain employs TRBV5-1 and TRBJ2-2; D perhaps matches TRBD1 (6 bases). Germline V CDR1 and CDR2: SGHRS, YFSETQ. The ends were cut back, 5 bases at V and 3 bases at J, with 14 bases in the middle. The CDR3 length is 15 residues. CDR3 in amino acids: CASRTGFGDTGELFF. The CDR3 nucleotides are TGCGCCAGCAGGACAGGCTTCGGGGACACCGGGGAGCTGTTTTTT. The variable domain in full, completed from reference TRBV5-1 and TRBJ2-2, reads KAGVTQTPRYLIKTRGQQVTLSCSPISGHRSVSWYQQTPGQGLQFLFEYFSETQRNKGNFPGRFSGRQFSNSRSEMNVSTLELGDSALYLCASRTGFGDTGELFFGEGSRLTVL.

The genes are TRBV2 and TRBJ2-1; D is perhaps TRBD2 (5 bases). V was trimmed by 0 bases and J by 6 bases, leaving 12 bases between them. The CDR3 totals 15 residues. Germline CDR1 is SNHLY and CDR2 is FYNNEI. The CDR3 reads CASSEARPGINEQFF. CDR3 nucleotides: TGTGCCAGCAGTGAAGCGCGCCCGGGAATCAATGAGCAGTTCTTC.